Listed below are T cell receptor beta chains from one sample, sequenced in a study of vaccination and CD4 T cells after COVID-19. A single record per CDR3 protein comes from TCRdb applying MiXCR to the PCR reads. The table lists roughly 11,000 distinct CDR3 sequences, about 40% of them singletons, with approximately 15% in the top ten. These TCRs' antigens remain unknown. The sequenced sample was CD4+ T cells from blood, cultured in vitro. The receptors come from a human donor in good health. CDR3s include the opening cysteine and the closing phenylalanine or tryptophan. The D gene is left open where the match is weak. Expanded clones are given a class, and other clones once, few, many or no size at all.

size	J	V	length	D	DNA	CDR3
-	TRBJ2-1	TRBV6-2/TRBV6-3	15	-	TGTGCCAGCAGTCCCAGGGGTGGCTCCTGGGGTGAGCAGTTCTTC	CASSPRGGSWGEQFF
few	TRBJ1-2	TRBV6-2/TRBV6-3	12	-	TGTGCCAGCAGTTACTGGGTCGGGCTGTACACCTTC	CASSYWVGLYTF
-	TRBJ1-1	TRBV4-3	13	-	TGCGCCAGCAGTCGCGGGTTGAACACTGAAGTTTTCTTT	CASSRGLNTEVFF
few	TRBJ1-1	TRBV6-1	14	-	TGTGCCAGCAGTCACCTTACAGTGAACACTGAAGCTTTCTTT	CASSHLTVNTEAFF
-	TRBJ2-2	TRBV7-7	17	-	TGTGCTAGCAGCCCCGCCGGGGGAAATATGAACACCGGGGAGCTGTTTTTT	CASSPAGGNMNTGELFF
-	TRBJ2-7	TRBV14	12	-	TGTGCCAGCAGCCAAGCCCTAAACGAGCAGTACTTC	CASSQALNEQYF
-	TRBJ1-1	TRBV6-2/TRBV6-3	13	TRBD1	TGTGCCAGCCGGGACAGCATGAACACTGAAGCTTTCTTT	CASRDSMNTEAFF
once	TRBJ2-3	TRBV5-1	14	-	TGCGCCAGCAGCTTGGATCTAGCAGCAGATACGCAGTATTTT	CASSLDLAADTQYF
-	TRBJ2-2	TRBV6-1	12	TRBD2	TGTGCCAGCAGGGGGGGGATCGGGGAGCTGTTTTTT	CASRGGIGELFF
-	TRBJ1-5	TRBV6-2/TRBV6-3	14	TRBD1	TGTGCCAGCAGCCTCAGGGGGGAAAATCAGCCCCAGCATTTT	CASSLRGENQPQHF
few	TRBJ2-3	TRBV2	14	-	TGTGCCAGCGCCCCGGCTAGCGGCACAGATACGCAGTATTTT	CASAPASGTDTQYF
-	TRBJ1-5	TRBV20-1	19	-	TGCAGTGCTAGTCCCCCGCGGACTTCCGGGACACATCTCAATCAGCCCCAGCATTTT	CSASPPRTSGTHLNQPQHF
-	TRBJ1-2	TRBV28	12	-	TGTGCCAGCAGTTTACGGGACTATGGCTACACCTTC	CASSLRDYGYTF
few	TRBJ1-1	TRBV28	15	-	TGTGCCAGCAGTTTAGTCACACAAAAGGGCACTGAAGCTTTCTTT	CASSLVTQKGTEAFF
once	TRBJ1-5	TRBV19	16	TRBD1	TGTGCCAGTAGTCCCGTTCGACAGGGACCAAATCAGCCCCAGCATTTT	CASSPVRQGPNQPQHF
-	TRBJ1-6	TRBV21-1	15	-	TGTGCCAGCAGCACTCGGGCCATAACTAATTCACCCCTCCACTTT	CASSTRAITNSPLHF
-	TRBJ1-1	TRBV24-1	15	-	TGTGCCACCAGTGGTTGGGGGGCAATGAACACTGAAGCTTTCTTT	CATSGWGAMNTEAFF
medium-sized	TRBJ1-2	TRBV20-1	13	-	TGCAGTGCTAGAAAGGGGGCTAACTATGGCTACACCTTC	CSARKGANYGYTF
-	TRBJ2-3	TRBV5-4	15	-	TGTGCCAGCAAGGGCGGACTTCCCTTCACAGATACGCAGTATTTT	CASKGGLPFTDTQYF
-	TRBJ1-5	TRBV30	13	-	TGTGCCTGGAGCGACAGGACCGATCAGCCCCAGCATTTT	CAWSDRTDQPQHF
few	TRBJ1-2	TRBV25-1	13	-	TGTGCCAGCAGTGAATATATGGCGGGTGGCTACACCTTC	CASSEYMAGGYTF
-	TRBJ2-1	TRBV20-1	16	TRBD2	TGCAGTGCTAGAGGTGGGACTAGCGGGGAGTACAATGAGCAGTTCTTC	CSARGGTSGEYNEQFF
few	TRBJ1-2	TRBV6-5	15	TRBD1	TGTGCCAGCAGTTACTCGGAGGGGGCGCCCTATGGCTACACCTTC	CASSYSEGAPYGYTF
-	TRBJ1-6	TRBV5-1	15	-	TGCGCCAGCAGCTTGGAGGGATCCTATAATTCACCCCTCCACTTT	CASSLEGSYNSPLHF
-	TRBJ2-7	TRBV19	17	-	TGTGCCAGTAGTATTATGGTCCTGGTTGGGAGATCAGGCGAGCAGTACTTC	CASSIMVLVGRSGEQYF
-	TRBJ2-7	TRBV7-9	13	TRBD1	TGTGCCAGCAGTACAACAGGGGCCTACGAGCAGTACTTC	CASSTTGAYEQYF
-	TRBJ2-4	TRBV12-3/TRBV12-4	10	-	TGTGTCAGCGCCAAAAACATTCAGTACTTC	CVSAKNIQYF
-	TRBJ1-1	TRBV19	13	-	TGTGCCAGTCACCCGACAAGGAACACTGAAGCTTTCTTT	CASHPTRNTEAFF
-	TRBJ2-4	TRBV20-1	14	-	TGCAGTGCTAGAAAACCGGACCTTCCGGACATTCAGTACTTC	CSARKPDLPDIQYF
medium-sized	TRBJ2-7	TRBV6-1	16	-	TGTGCCAGCAGTGTCCGGGTCAGGGACATTCGGGGCGAGCAGTACTTC	CASSVRVRDIRGEQYF
-	TRBJ2-1	TRBV5-4	17	-	TGTGCCAGCAGCCCGAATCCCAGCGGGCTAAGGTGGGGTGAGCAGTTCTTC	CASSPNPSGLRWGEQFF
few	TRBJ2-1	TRBV6-1	14	TRBD2	TGTGCCAGCAGTGCGGGAGGGAGTTACAATGAGCAGTTCTTC	CASSAGGSYNEQFF
-	TRBJ2-7	TRBV11-1	12	-	TGTGCCAGCAGCCGCGGAAACTACGAGCAGTACTTC	CASSRGNYEQYF
-	TRBJ2-2	TRBV12-3/TRBV12-4	14	TRBD1	TGTGCCAGCAGGAGGACAGGGGGTTCCGGGGAGCTGTTTTTT	CASRRTGGSGELFF
-	TRBJ1-2	TRBV14	15	-	TGTGCCAGCAGCCAAGGTACGAGGATTAACTATGGCTACACCTTC	CASSQGTRINYGYTF
-	TRBJ1-1	TRBV6-5	17	-	TGTGCCAGCAGTTACTCCCGGATGCGGGGGGCTAACACTGAAGCTTTCTTT	CASSYSRMRGANTEAFF
-	TRBJ2-7	TRBV7-8	13	TRBD2	TGTGCCAGCAGCATTGGACTAGCGACCGAGCAGTACTTC	CASSIGLATEQYF
-	TRBJ1-5	TRBV3-1	14	-	TGTGCCAGCAGCGGGTCAGGGGGCAATCAGCCCCAGCATTTT	CASSGSGGNQPQHF
few	TRBJ1-1	TRBV27	12	-	TGTGCCAGCAGTTTAACCCGAGGTGAAGCTTTCTTT	CASSLTRGEAFF
-	TRBJ2-7	TRBV15	13	-	TGTGCCACCAGCAGAGAGGGGAGGAACGAGCAGTACTTC	CATSREGRNEQYF
few	TRBJ1-1	TRBV10-3	15	-	TGTGCCATCAGTGAGTCGTATGGGGGGAGGGCTGAAGCTTTCTTT	CAISESYGGRAEAFF
few	TRBJ1-6	TRBV7-2	15	-	TGTGCCAGCAGCTTAGGAGCTGGGGGGAAGCGTCCCCTCCACTTT	CASSLGAGGKRPLHF
-	TRBJ2-7	TRBV5-4	13	TRBD1	TGTGCCAGCAGCCTTCGGACAGGGCGGGAGCAGTACTTC	CASSLRTGREQYF
-	TRBJ2-1	TRBV7-8	14	-	TGTGCCAGCAGCTTTCCACTAGGGTACAATGAGCAGTTCTTC	CASSFPLGYNEQFF
-	TRBJ2-6	TRBV20-1	14	TRBD2	TGCAGTGCTAGACGGGGGGTTGGGGCCAACGTCCTGACTTTC	CSARRGVGANVLTF
few	TRBJ1-2	TRBV7-2	14	-	TGTGCCAGCAGCTTCCCGGGACGGCGCTATGGCTACACCTTC	CASSFPGRRYGYTF